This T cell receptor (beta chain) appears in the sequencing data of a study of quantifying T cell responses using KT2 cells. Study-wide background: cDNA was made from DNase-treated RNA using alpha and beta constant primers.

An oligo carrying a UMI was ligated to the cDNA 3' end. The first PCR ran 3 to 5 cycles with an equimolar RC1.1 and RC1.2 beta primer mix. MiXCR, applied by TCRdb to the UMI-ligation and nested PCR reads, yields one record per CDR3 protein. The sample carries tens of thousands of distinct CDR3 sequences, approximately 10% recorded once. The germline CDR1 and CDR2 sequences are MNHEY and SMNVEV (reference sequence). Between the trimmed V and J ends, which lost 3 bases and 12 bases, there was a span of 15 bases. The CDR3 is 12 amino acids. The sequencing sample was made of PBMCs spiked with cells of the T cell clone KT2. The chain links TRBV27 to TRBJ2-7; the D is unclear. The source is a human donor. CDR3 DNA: TGTGCCAGCAGTTTTCCAGGATCTGGGCTGTACTTC. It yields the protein CASSFPGSGLYF.